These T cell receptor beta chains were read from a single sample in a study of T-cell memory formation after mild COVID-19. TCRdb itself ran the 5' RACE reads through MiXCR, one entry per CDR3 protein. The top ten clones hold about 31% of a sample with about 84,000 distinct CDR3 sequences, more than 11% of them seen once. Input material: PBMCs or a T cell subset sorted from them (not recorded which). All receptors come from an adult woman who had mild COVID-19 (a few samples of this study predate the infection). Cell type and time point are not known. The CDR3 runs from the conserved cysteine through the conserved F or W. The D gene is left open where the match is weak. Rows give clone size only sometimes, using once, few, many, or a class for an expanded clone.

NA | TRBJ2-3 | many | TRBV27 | CASSHTGGSLITDTQYF | TGTGCCAGCAGCCACACCGGAGGATCGCTTATCACAGATACGCAGTATTTT
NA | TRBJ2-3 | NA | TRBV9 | CASSPFPLTDTQYF | TGTGCCAGCAGCCCCTTTCCCCTCACAGATACGCAGTATTTT
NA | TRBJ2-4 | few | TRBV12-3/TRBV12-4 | CASSGTGNIQYF | TGTGCCAGCAGTGGGACGGGGAACATTCAGTACTTC
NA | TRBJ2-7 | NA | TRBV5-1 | CASSWRPVSYEQYF | TGCGCCAGCAGCTGGAGACCCGTATCCTACGAGCAGTACTTC
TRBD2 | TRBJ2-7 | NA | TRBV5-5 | CASSVLAGGYEQYF | TGTGCCAGCAGCGTTCTAGCGGGAGGTTACGAGCAGTACTTC
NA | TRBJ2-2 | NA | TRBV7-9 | CASSLTLNTGELFF | TGTGCCAGCAGCTTAACTCTGAACACCGGGGAGCTGTTTTTT
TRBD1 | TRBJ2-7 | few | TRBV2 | CASSFSGQGLYEQYF | TGTGCCAGCAGTTTCTCGGGACAGGGACTCTACGAGCAGTACTTC
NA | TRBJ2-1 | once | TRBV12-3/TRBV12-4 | CASIYGGINEQFF | TGTGCCAGCATCTACGGGGGTATCAATGAGCAGTTCTTC
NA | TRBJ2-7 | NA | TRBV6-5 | CASSYGSEQYF | TGTGCCAGCAGTTACGGTAGCGAGCAGTACTTC
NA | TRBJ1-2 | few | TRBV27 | CASSRGWGGGGYTF | TGTGCCAGCAGCAGAGGTTGGGGGGGAGGTGGCTACACCTTC
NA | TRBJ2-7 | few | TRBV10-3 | CATKADSGETYEQYF | TGTGCCACCAAGGCGGACAGCGGTGAAACCTACGAGCAGTACTTC
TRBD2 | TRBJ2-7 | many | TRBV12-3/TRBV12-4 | CASSLGGEVKVQYF | TGTGCCAGCAGTTTGGGGGGGGAAGTAAAAGTGCAGTACTTC
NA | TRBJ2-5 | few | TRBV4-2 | CASSRGSQETQYF | TGTGCCAGCAGCCGGGGTTCCCAAGAGACCCAGTACTTC
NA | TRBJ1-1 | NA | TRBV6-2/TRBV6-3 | CASSYGLRIHVNTEAFF | TGTGCCAGCAGTTACGGTTTAAGAATCCACGTGAACACTGAAGCTTTCTTT
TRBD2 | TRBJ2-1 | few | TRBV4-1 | CASSRPSGTLSYNEQFF | TGCGCCAGCAGCCGACCTAGCGGAACCCTCTCCTACAATGAGCAGTTCTTC
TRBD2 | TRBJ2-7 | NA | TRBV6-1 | CASSVRDYSTEWSSYEQYF | TGTGCCAGCAGTGTACGGGACTATTCTACCGAGTGGAGCTCCTACGAGCAGTACTTC
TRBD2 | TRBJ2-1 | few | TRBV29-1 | CSVEDGTSGGYDWPF | TGCAGCGTTGAAGACGGGACTAGCGGGGGGTATGATTGGCCCTTC
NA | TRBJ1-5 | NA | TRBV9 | CASSPDSNQPQHF | TGTGCCAGCAGCCCGGACAGTAATCAGCCCCAGCATTTT
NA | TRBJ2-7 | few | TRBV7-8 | CASSYQGGTYEQYF | TGTGCCAGCAGCTACCAGGGGGGAACCTACGAGCAGTACTTC
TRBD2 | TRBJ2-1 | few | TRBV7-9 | CASSLGLAENNEQFF | TGTGCCAGCAGCCTGGGACTAGCGGAAAACAATGAGCAGTTCTTC
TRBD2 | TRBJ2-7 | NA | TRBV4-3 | CASSQGLAGVGEQYF | TGCGCCAGCAGCCAGGGACTAGCGGGAGTCGGCGAGCAGTACTTC
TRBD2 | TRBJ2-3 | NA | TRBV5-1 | CASSAGTSGTYTQYF | TGCGCCAGCAGCGCCGGGACTAGCGGGACATATACGCAGTATTTT
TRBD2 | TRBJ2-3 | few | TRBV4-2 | CAAGGGLADSGDTQYF | TGTGCCGCGGGAGGGGGACTAGCGGATTCTGGGGATACGCAGTATTTT
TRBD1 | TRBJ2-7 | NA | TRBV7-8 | CASSTGTGGLEQYF | TGTGCCAGCAGCACCGGGACAGGGGGCCTCGAGCAGTACTTC
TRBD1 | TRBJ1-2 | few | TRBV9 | CASSQDRVWPYGYTF | TGTGCCAGCAGCCAGGACAGGGTGTGGCCTTATGGCTACACCTTC
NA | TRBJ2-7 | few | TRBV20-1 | CSAQSYDSGNEQYF | TGCAGTGCCCAGTCCTACGATTCCGGGAACGAGCAGTACTTC
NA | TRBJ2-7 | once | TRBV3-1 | CASSQAAGYEQYF | TGTGCCAGCAGCCAAGCGGCGGGATACGAGCAGTACTTC
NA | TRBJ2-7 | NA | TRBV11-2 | CASSSYGYEQYF | TGTGCCAGCAGCTCCTACGGCTACGAGCAGTACTTC
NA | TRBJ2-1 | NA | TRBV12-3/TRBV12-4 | CASSPGFEQFF | TGTGCCAGCAGTCCCGGCTTTGAGCAGTTCTTC
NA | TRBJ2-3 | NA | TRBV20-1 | CSANPDLWGDTQYF | TGCAGTGCAAACCCGGACTTGTGGGGAGATACGCAGTATTTT
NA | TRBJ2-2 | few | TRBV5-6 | CASSLGRGVISTGELIF | TGTGCCAGCAGCTTGGGGAGAGGGGTGATATCGACCGGGGAGCTGATTTTT
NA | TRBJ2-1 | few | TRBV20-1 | CSARFTSRGEQFF | TGCAGTGCTAGGTTTACTAGCCGCGGGGAGCAGTTCTTC
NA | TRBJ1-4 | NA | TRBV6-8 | CASSFGGVEKLFF | TGTGCCAGCAGCTTCGGGGGGGTCGAAAAACTGTTTTTT
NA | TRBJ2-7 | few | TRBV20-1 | CSARDQRAVSSYEQYF | TGCAGTGCTAGAGATCAGCGGGCTGTAAGCTCCTACGAGCAGTACTTC
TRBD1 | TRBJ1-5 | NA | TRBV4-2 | CASSLYSDRARPQHF | TGTGCCAGCAGCTTATACTCGGACAGGGCACGGCCCCAGCATTTT
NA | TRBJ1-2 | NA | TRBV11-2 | CASGVLGVAYGYTF | TGTGCCAGCGGCGTCTTGGGGGTGGCCTATGGCTACACCTTC
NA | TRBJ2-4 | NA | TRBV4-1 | CASSQDNPRAKNIQYF | TGCGCCAGCAGCCAAGATAATCCCAGGGCCAAAAACATTCAGTACTTC
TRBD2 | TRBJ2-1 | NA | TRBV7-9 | CASSNGLADEQFF | TGTGCCAGCAGCAACGGACTAGCGGATGAGCAGTTCTTC
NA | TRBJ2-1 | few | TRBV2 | CASSEAEGEAYNEQFF | TGTGCCAGCAGTGAAGCAGAGGGGGAAGCTTACAATGAGCAGTTCTTC
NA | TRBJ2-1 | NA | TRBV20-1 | CSARGQGGDNEQFF | TGCAGTGCTAGAGGACAGGGAGGTGACAATGAGCAGTTCTTC
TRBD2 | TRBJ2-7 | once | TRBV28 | CASETLSGRAVGFYEQYF | TGTGCCAGCGAAACCCTTAGCGGGAGAGCCGTGGGCTTCTACGAGCAGTACTTC
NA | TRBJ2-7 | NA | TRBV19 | CASSADHPGDYEQYF | TGTGCCAGTAGTGCCGACCACCCCGGGGACTACGAGCAGTACTTC
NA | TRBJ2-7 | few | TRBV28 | CATLGTTLYEQYF | TGTGCCACGTTGGGGACCACACTTTACGAGCAGTACTTC
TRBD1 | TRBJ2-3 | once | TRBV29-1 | CSVEDFEGATDTQYF | TGCAGCGTTGAAGATTTCGAGGGGGCGACAGATACGCAGTATTTT
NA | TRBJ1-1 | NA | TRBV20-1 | CSALGAGYGLGTEAFF | TGCAGTGCCCTTGGGGCAGGGTATGGATTGGGGACTGAAGCTTTCTTT
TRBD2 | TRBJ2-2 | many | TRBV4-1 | CASSQVSGGELFF | TGCGCCAGCAGCCAAGTGTCGGGGGGAGAGCTGTTTTTT
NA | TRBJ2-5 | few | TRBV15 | CATSRSGTDQETQYF | TGTGCCACCAGCAGATCGGGTACGGATCAAGAGACCCAGTACTTC
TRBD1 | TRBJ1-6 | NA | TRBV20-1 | CSARARDRGPDSPLHF | TGCAGTGCTAGAGCCCGGGACAGGGGGCCGGATTCACCCCTCCACTTT
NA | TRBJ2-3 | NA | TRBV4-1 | CASGQDPVDTQYF | TGCGCCAGCGGCCAAGATCCTGTAGATACGCAGTATTTT
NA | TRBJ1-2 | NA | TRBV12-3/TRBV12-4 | CASSFYLTGHPNYGYTF | TGTGCCAGCAGTTTCTATTTGACGGGACACCCTAACTATGGCTACACCTTC
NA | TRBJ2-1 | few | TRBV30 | CAWSISIEQFF | TGTGCCTGGAGTATTTCGATCGAGCAGTTCTTC
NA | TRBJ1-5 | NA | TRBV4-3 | CASSQDFDQPQHF | TGCGCCAGCAGCCAAGATTTCGATCAGCCCCAGCATTTT